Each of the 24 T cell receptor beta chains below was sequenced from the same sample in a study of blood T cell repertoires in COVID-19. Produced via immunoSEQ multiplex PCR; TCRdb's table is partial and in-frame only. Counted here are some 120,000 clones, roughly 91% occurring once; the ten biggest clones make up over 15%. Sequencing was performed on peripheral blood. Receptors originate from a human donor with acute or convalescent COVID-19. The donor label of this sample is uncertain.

CDR3 sequence (DNA): TGTGCCAGCAGCTCGGAACTAGCGGGATCGGGGGGAGAGCAGTTCTTC. Protein: CASSSELAGSGGEQFF. This sequence joins TRBV11-2 and TRBJ2-1, with 10 bases aligning to TRBD2. The V and J ends lost 4 bases and 10 bases, in that order; junction bases with no gene match: 13. Germline-derived CDR1 and CDR2 are SGHAT and FQNNGV. The CDR3 sequence is 16 residues long.

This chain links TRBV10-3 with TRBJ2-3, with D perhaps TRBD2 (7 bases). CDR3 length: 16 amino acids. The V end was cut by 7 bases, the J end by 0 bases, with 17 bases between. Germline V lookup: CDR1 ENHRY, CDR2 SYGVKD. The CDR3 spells CAINGGPQSSTDTQYF. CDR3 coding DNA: TGTGCCATCAACGGGGGGCCACAGTCTAGCACAGATACGCAGTATTTT.

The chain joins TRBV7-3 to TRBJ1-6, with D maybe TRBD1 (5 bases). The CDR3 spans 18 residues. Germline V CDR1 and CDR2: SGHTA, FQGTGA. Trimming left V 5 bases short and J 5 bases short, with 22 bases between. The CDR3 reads CASSLHGRDSTDNSPLHF. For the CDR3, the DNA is TGTGCCAGCAGCCTTCATGGCCGGGACTCGACTGATAATTCACCCCTCCACTTT.

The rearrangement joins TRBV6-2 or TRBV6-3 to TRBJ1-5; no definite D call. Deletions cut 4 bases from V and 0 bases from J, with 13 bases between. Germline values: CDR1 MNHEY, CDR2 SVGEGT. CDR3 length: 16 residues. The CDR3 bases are TGTGCCAGCAGTTTGCCACACGACATTAGCAATCAGCCCCAGCATTTT. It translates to CASSLPHDISNQPQHF.

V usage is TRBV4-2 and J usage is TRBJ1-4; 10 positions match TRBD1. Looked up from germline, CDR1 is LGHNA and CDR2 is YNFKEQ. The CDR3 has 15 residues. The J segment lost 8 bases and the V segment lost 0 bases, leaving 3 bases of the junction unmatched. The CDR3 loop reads CASSQEGQGWEKLFF. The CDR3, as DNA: TGTGCCAGCAGCCAAGAGGGACAGGGGTGGGAAAAACTGTTTTTT.

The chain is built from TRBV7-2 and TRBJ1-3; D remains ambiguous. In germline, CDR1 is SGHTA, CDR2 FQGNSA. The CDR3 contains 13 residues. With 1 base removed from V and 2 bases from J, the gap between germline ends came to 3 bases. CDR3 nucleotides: TGTGCCAGCAGCTTAGGGCCTGGAAACACCATATATTTT. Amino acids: CASSLGPGNTIYF.

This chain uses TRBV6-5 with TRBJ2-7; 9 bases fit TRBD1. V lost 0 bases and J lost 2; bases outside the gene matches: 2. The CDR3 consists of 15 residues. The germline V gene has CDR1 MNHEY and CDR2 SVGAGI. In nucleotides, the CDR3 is TGTGCCAGCAGTTACTCCCGGACAGGGGCCTACGAGCAGTACTTC. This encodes CASSYSRTGAYEQYF.

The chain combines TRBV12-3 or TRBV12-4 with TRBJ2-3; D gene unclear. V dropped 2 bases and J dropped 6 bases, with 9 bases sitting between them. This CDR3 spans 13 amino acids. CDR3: CASSLTQADTQYF. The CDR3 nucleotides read TGTGCCAGCAGTTTAACGCAGGCGGATACGCAGTATTTT.

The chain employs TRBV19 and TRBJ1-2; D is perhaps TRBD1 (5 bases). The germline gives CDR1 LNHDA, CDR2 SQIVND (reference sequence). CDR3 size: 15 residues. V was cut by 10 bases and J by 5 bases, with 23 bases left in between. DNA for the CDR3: TGTGCCAAGGGCGAAGGGAGGGGCGCCCTTTATGGCTACACCTTC. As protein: CAKGEGRGALYGYTF.

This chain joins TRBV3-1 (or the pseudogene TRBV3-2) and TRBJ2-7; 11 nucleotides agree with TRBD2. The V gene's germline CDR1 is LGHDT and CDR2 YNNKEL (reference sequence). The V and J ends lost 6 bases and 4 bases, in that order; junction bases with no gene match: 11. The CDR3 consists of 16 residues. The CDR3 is CASSATSGRTLYEQYF. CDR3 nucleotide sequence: TGTGCCAGCAGTGCTACTAGCGGGAGAACCCTTTACGAGCAGTACTTC.

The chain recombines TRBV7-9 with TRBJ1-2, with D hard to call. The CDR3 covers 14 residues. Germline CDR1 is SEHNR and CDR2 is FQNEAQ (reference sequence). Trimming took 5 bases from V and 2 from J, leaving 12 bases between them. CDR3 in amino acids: CASSANSRNYGYTF. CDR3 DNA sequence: TGTGCCAGCAGCGCAAACTCACGGAACTATGGCTACACCTTC.

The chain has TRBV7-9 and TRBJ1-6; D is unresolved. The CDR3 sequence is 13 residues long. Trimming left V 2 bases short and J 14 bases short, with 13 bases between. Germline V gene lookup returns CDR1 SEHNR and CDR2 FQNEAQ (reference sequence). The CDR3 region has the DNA TGTGCCAGCAGCTTAACGAGGGAGCCGACCCTCCACTTT. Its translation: CASSLTREPTLHF.

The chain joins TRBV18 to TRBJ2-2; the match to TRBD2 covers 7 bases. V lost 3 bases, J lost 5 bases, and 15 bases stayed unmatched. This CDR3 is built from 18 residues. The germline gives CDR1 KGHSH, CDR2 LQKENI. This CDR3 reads CASSPPSRAGVQTGELFF. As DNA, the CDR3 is TGTGCCAGCTCACCGCCCTCGCGGGCGGGAGTTCAAACCGGGGAGCTGTTTTTT.

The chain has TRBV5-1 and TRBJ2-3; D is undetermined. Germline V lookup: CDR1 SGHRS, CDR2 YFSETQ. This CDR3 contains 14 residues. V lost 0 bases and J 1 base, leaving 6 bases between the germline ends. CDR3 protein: CASSLAIGTDTQYF. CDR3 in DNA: TGCGCCAGCAGCTTGGCCATAGGCACAGATACGCAGTATTTT.

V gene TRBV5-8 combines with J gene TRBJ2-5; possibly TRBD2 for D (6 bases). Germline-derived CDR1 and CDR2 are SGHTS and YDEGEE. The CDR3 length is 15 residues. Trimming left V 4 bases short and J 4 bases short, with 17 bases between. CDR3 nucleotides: TGTGCCAGCAGCCCAGGGTCTAGCGAGTTAGAGACCCAGTACTTC. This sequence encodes CASSPGSSELETQYF.

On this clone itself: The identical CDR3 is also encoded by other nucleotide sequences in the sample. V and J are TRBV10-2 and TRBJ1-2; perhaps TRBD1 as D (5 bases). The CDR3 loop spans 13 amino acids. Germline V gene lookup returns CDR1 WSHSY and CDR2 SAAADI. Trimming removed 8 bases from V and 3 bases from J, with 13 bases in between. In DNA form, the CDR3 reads TGCGCCAGCTCGGAGGGGTCATACTATGGCTACACCTTC. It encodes CASSEGSYYGYTF.

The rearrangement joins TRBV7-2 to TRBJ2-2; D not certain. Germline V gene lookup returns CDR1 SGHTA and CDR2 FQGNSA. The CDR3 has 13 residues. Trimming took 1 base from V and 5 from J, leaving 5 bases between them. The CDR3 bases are TGTGCCAGCAGCTTAGACCAGACCGGGGAGCTGTTTTTT. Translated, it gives CASSLDQTGELFF.

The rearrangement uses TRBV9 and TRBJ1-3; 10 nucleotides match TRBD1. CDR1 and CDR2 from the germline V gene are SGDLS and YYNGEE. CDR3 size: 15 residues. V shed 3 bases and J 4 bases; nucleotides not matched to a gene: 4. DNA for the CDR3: TGTGCCAGCAGCGCGGGGACAGGGGTGGGAAACACCATATATTTT. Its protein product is CASSAGTGVGNTIYF.

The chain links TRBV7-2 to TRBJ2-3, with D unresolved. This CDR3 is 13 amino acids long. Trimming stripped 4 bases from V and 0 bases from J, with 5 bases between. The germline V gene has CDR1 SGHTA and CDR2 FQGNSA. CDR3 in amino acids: CASSSTSTDTQYF. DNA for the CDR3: TGTGCCAGCAGCTCTACTAGCACAGATACGCAGTATTTT. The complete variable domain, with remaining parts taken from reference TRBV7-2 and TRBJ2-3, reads GAGVSQSPSNKVTEKGKDVELRCDPISGHTALYWYRQSLGQGLEFLIYFQGNSAPDKSGLPSDRFSAERTGGSVSTLTIQRTQQEDSAVYLCASSSTSTDTQYFGPGTRLTVL.

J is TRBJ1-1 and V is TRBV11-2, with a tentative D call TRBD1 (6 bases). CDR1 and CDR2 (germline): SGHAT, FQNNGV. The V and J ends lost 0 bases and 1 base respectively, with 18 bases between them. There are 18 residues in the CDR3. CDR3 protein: CASSLDLFLGAGNTEAFF. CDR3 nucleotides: TGTGCCAGCAGCTTAGATCTATTCTTGGGGGCTGGGAACACTGAAGCTTTCTTT.

CDR3 coding DNA: TGTGCCAGCAGCTTCGAGGGGGAATGGGCCAAAAACATTCAGTACTTC. As protein: CASSFEGEWAKNIQYF. The J gene is TRBJ2-4, the V gene TRBV7-9, with a weak D call TRBD1 (6 bases). The CDR3 has 16 residues. Deletions cut 3 bases from V and 1 base from J, with 13 bases between. Germline loops: CDR1 SEHNR, CDR2 FQNEAQ (reference sequence).

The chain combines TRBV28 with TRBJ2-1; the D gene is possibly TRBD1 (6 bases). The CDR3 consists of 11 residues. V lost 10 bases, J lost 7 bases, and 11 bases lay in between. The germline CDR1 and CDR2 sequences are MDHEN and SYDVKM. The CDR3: CATYRVNEQFF. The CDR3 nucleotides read TGTGCCACCTACAGGGTAAATGAGCAGTTCTTC.

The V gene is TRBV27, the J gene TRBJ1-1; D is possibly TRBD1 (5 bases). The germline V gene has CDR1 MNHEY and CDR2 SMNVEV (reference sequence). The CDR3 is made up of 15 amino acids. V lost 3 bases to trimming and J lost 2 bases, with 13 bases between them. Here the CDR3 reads CASSLSWTHNTEAFF. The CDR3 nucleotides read TGTGCCAGCAGTTTGAGTTGGACACACAACACTGAAGCTTTCTTT.

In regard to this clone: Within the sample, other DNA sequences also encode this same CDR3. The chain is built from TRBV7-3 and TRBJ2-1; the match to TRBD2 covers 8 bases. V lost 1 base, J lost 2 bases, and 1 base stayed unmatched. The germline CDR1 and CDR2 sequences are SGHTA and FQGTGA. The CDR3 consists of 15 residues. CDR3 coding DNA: TGTGCCAGCAGCTTAAGTAGCGGGGCCTACAATGAGCAGTTCTTC. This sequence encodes CASSLSSGAYNEQFF.